Below, 21 T cell receptor beta chains from the same sample are listed, as sequenced in a study of radiotherapy plus CTLA-4 blockade in lung cancer. The data were produced by immunoSEQ multiplex PCR, yet TCRdb's version contains in-frame clones alone and is incomplete. The sample carries 60,000 to 85,000 clones, around nine tenths recorded once. Source: peripheral blood, taken from a patient treated with radiotherapy plus ipilimumab. The source is a human donor with non-small cell lung cancer who had stable disease on radiotherapy plus ipilimumab.

The chain couples TRBV28 to TRBJ2-7; D call uncertain. Trimming shortened V by 6 bases and J by 0 bases, and 15 bases separated the two germline ends. The CDR3 has 15 residues. The germline CDR1 and CDR2 sequences are MDHEN and SYDVKM. CDR3 DNA: TGTGCCAGCAGCCCTTCGCCCGGGCCCTCCTACGAGCAGTACTTC. Its translation: CASSPSPGPSYEQYF.

The chain uses TRBV6-5 and TRBJ2-7; TRBD1 aligns across 8 bases. The CDR3 covers 13 residues. From germline, CDR1 is MNHEY and CDR2 SVGAGI. After removal of 5 bases from V and 7 bases from J, the junction contained 7 bases not matched to a gene. CDR3 sequence: CASSPGQALEQYF. The DNA for the CDR3 is TGTGCCAGCAGTCCGGGACAGGCCCTGGAGCAGTACTTC.

V is TRBV7-9 and J is TRBJ2-1, with a tentative D call TRBD2 (5 bases). Germline CDR1 reads SEHNR; CDR2 reads FQNEAQ (reference sequence). This CDR3 is built from 15 residues. V lost 1 base, J lost 6 bases, and 13 bases lay in between. The DNA of the CDR3 is TGTGCCAGCAGCTTAGTTCTGGGTGGAGGCAATGAGCAGTTCTTC. As protein: CASSLVLGGGNEQFF. Filled out from reference TRBV7-9 and TRBJ2-1, the complete variable domain reads DTGVSQNPRHKITKRGQNVTFRCDPISEHNRLYWYRQTLGQGPEFLTYFQNEAQLEKSRLLSDRFSAERPKGSFSTLEIQRTEQGDSAMYLCASSLVLGGGNEQFFGPGTRLTVL.

As to this clone: Because the CDR3 is missing its conserved closing phenylalanine or tryptophan, this is likely a read error. Because the CDR3's place on the DNA is in doubt, the DNA is left out and the CDR3 is given as listed by TCRdb. The rearrangement joins TRBV5-4 to TRBJ1-1. Termini included, the CDR3 measures 12 amino acids. From germline, CDR1 is SGHNT and CDR2 YYREEE (reference sequence). CDR3: CASSLVGRGENI.

V and J are TRBV28 and TRBJ2-1; 7 bases line up with TRBD1. CDR1 and CDR2 from the germline V gene are MDHEN and SYDVKM. Trimming removed 3 bases from V and 16 bases from J; junction bases left unmatched: 6. This CDR3 is built from 11 residues. The CDR3: CASSLPTGYFF. As DNA, the CDR3 is TGTGCCAGCAGTTTGCCGACAGGGTACTTCTTC. The full variable domain, in which reference TRBV28 and TRBJ2-1 provide the parts outside the CDR3, is DVKVTQSSRYLVKRTGEKVFLECVQDMDHENMFWYRQDPGLGLRLIYFSYDVKMKEKGDIPEGYSVSREKKERFSLILESASTNQTSMYLCASSLPTGYFFGPGTRLTVL.

The CDR3 reads CASKGVGYTF. The CDR3 region has the DNA TGTGCCAGTAAAGGTGTCGGCTACACCTTC. This rearrangement joins TRBV19 to TRBJ1-2; D is unresolved. Trimming cost V 7 bases and J 8 bases, with 8 bases left between them. The CDR3 totals 10 residues. Germline V gene lookup returns CDR1 LNHDA and CDR2 SQIVND (reference sequence).

With regard to this clone: Mismatch with germline at one junction end may stem from a read error. The J gene is TRBJ2-2, the V gene TRBV7-7; 7 bases line up with TRBD1. The CDR3 runs 18 residues. CDR1 is SSHAT, CDR2 FNYEAQ, per germline (reference sequence). CDR3 loop: CASSLRPVTGLNTGELFF. CDR3 in DNA: TGTGCTAGCAGCTTAAGGCCCGTGACAGGGTTGAACACCGGGGAGCTGTTTTTT.

Concerning this clone itself: The same CDR3 can be traced to other DNA sequences in this sample. The CDR3 spells CASSPGTGNNYGYTF. Here the CDR3 DNA reads TGTGCCAGCAGTCCCGGGACAGGGAATAACTATGGCTACACCTTC. This sequence joins TRBV6-6 and TRBJ1-2; 9 bases map to TRBD1. Germline V gives CDR1 MNHNY, CDR2 SVGAGI (reference sequence). V shed 5 bases, J shed 1 base, and the junction held 5 bases outside the gene matches. The CDR3 spans 15 residues.

The chain recombines TRBV7-2 with TRBJ2-5; D is undetermined. Trimming left V 2 bases short and J 5 bases short, with 15 bases between. This CDR3 region has 15 residues. From germline, CDR1 is SGHTA and CDR2 FQGNSA. CDR3 DNA: TGTGCCAGCAGCTTATCGAAGGGCGTAGACGAGACCCAGTACTTC. This sequence encodes CASSLSKGVDETQYF.

J is TRBJ2-5 and V is TRBV19, with TRBD1 as a possible D gene (5 bases). CDR1 LNHDA and CDR2 SQIVND come from the germline V gene (reference sequence). V gave up 5 bases and J gave up 9 bases, with 16 bases separating them. The CDR3 spans 13 residues. The CDR3 nucleotides are TGTGCCAGTAGTGCGAGACTGGTAGGGGCCCAGTACTTC. Amino acids: CASSARLVGAQYF.

The V call is TRBV5-4, the J call TRBJ2-1; TRBD1 might be the D (6 bases). This CDR3 is 13 amino acids long. The V gene's germline CDR1 is SGHNT and CDR2 YYREEE (reference sequence). V was trimmed by 0 bases and J by 8 bases, leaving 9 bases between them. CDR3 nucleotide sequence: TGTGCCAGCAGCTTGGACAGGGCGGATGAGCAGTTCTTC. It encodes CASSLDRADEQFF.

The V call is TRBV13, the J call TRBJ1-3; D remains ambiguous. The CDR3 consists of 18 residues. Trimming shortened V by 0 bases and J by 0 bases, and 15 bases separated the two germline ends. CDR1 PRHDT and CDR2 FYEKMQ come from the germline V gene (reference sequence). The CDR3 here is CASSLGLGPRSSGNTIYF. CDR3 sequence (DNA): TGTGCCAGCAGCTTAGGCCTCGGACCCCGGAGCTCTGGAAACACCATATATTTT.

Here the CDR3 DNA reads TGTGCCAGCAGCTTGGGACAGGGGACCCGCAATCAGCCCCAGCATTTT. It translates to CASSLGQGTRNQPQHF. The genes are TRBV7-9 and TRBJ1-5; 10 bases line up with TRBD1. Germline trimming cut 3 bases from V and 2 bases from J; bases unmatched to any gene: 4. Germline CDR1 reads SEHNR; CDR2 reads FQNEAQ (reference sequence). The CDR3 is 16 residues long. The entire variable domain, with the rest obtained from reference TRBV7-9 and TRBJ1-5, is as follows: DTGVSQNPRHKITKRGQNVTFRCDPISEHNRLYWYRQTLGQGPEFLTYFQNEAQLEKSRLLSDRFSAERPKGSFSTLEIQRTEQGDSAMYLCASSLGQGTRNQPQHFGDGTRLSIL.

The CDR3: CASSWSFDRILNYGYTF. CDR3 nucleotides: TGTGCCAGTAGTTGGTCCTTCGACAGAATCCTTAACTATGGCTACACCTTC. J is TRBJ1-2 and V is TRBV19; tentative D call: TRBD1 (5 bases). Germline V CDR1 and CDR2: LNHDA, SQIVND (reference sequence). V lost 5 bases to trimming and J lost 1 base, with 20 bases between them. This CDR3 spans 17 amino acids.

The chain employs TRBV7-3 and TRBJ2-5; D not resolved. The V end lost 5 bases, the J end lost 9 bases, and 19 bases lay between the germline ends. CDR1 is SGHTA and CDR2 is FQGTGA in the germline V gene. The CDR3 consists of 14 residues. The CDR3 protein is CASSLIKVTGAQYF. CDR3 in DNA: TGTGCCAGCAGCCTAATAAAGGTTACTGGGGCCCAGTACTTC. Looking up the rest from reference TRBV7-3 and TRBJ2-5 gives the full variable domain: GAGVSQTPSNKVTEKGKYVELRCDPISGHTALYWYRQSLGQGPEFLIYFQGTGAADDSGLPNDRFFAVRPEGSVSTLKIQRTERGDSAVYLCASSLIKVTGAQYFGPGTRLLVL.

The chain is built from TRBV2 and TRBJ2-7; the D gene is possibly TRBD2 (6 bases). CDR1 is SNHLY and CDR2 is FYNNEI in the germline V gene. Deletions cut 7 bases from V and 4 bases from J, with 17 bases between. There are 14 residues in the CDR3. The CDR3 region has the DNA TGTGCCAGCATTACCGGGACTGGACGGTACGAGCAGTACTTC. Translated, it gives CASITGTGRYEQYF.

This clone was picked up a small number of times. The chain has TRBV7-9 and TRBJ2-1; D remains ambiguous. The CDR3 spans 12 residues. Germline V gene data show CDR1 as SEHNR and CDR2 as FQNEAQ (reference sequence). V was cut by 5 bases and J by 4 bases, with 6 bases left in between. CDR3 nucleotide sequence: TGTGCCAGCAGCCTCACATACAATGAGCAGTTCTTC. Its translation: CASSLTYNEQFF. Based on the CDR3 plus reference TRBV7-9 and TRBJ2-1, the full variable domain is DTGVSQNPRHKITKRGQNVTFRCDPISEHNRLYWYRQTLGQGPEFLTYFQNEAQLEKSRLLSDRFSAERPKGSFSTLEIQRTEQGDSAMYLCASSLTYNEQFFGPGTRLTVL.

V is TRBV18 and J is TRBJ2-5; D is undetermined. The germline CDR1 and CDR2 sequences are KGHSH and LQKENI. The ends were cut back, 0 bases at V and 4 bases at J, with 3 bases in the middle. The CDR3 has 12 amino acids. This chain's CDR3 is CASSPPRETQYF. In DNA, the CDR3 is TGTGCCAGCTCACCACCGAGAGAGACCCAGTACTTC.

This sequence joins TRBV5-1 and TRBJ2-3; TRBD1 might be the D (6 bases). The CDR3 length is 15 residues. Germline V gene data show CDR1 as SGHRS and CDR2 as YFSETQ. The germline V and J ends were trimmed by 1 base and 5 bases, with 14 bases remaining between them. Written as DNA, the CDR3 is TGCGCCAGCAGCTTGAGGCAGGGGCCGTTAGATACGCAGTATTTT. It codes for CASSLRQGPLDTQYF.

The rearrangement joins TRBV28 to TRBJ1-6; TRBD1 matches 8 bases. The ends lost 7 bases at V and 7 bases at J; junction bases unmatched: 6. CDR1 MDHEN and CDR2 SYDVKM come from the germline V gene. This CDR3 is built from 14 residues. CDR3 DNA: TGTGCCAGCAAGGGACAGGTTACCAATTCACCCCTCCACTTT. This codes for CASKGQVTNSPLHF. Using reference TRBV28 and TRBJ1-6 for the parts outside the CDR3, the full variable domain is DVKVTQSSRYLVKRTGEKVFLECVQDMDHENMFWYRQDPGLGLRLIYFSYDVKMKEKGDIPEGYSVSREKKERFSLILESASTNQTSMYLCASKGQVTNSPLHFGNGTRLTVT.

The rearrangement joins TRBV28 to TRBJ1-1; tentative D call: TRBD1 (6 bases). Germline V gene lookup returns CDR1 MDHEN and CDR2 SYDVKM. V shed 3 bases and J shed 0 bases, with 17 bases lying between them. The CDR3 has 17 amino acids. DNA for the CDR3: TGTGCCAGCAGTTTGGGGGGGGCCCGGGGCATGAACACTGAAGCTTTCTTT. This codes for CASSLGGARGMNTEAFF.